One and the same sample provided the 25 T cell receptor beta chains below, sequenced in a study of CD4 T cells in relation to SARS-CoV-2 and coronaviruses. The table came from immunoSEQ multiplex PCR; TCRdb's copy has only in-frame clones and leaves some out. The table has some 43,000 clones, approximately 80% seen once. The antigens for these receptors are not known. What was sequenced was naive CD4+ T cells from PBMCs, cultured in vitro. Documented subset: naive CD4+ T cells isolated by negative enrichment. Receptor source: an adult with COVID-19.

This clone was detected only once. The rearrangement uses TRBV18 and TRBJ1-3; weak D call: TRBD1 (5 bases). V lost 3 bases and J 4 bases, leaving 16 bases between the germline ends. CDR3 length: 16 amino acids. Germline V gene sequence: CDR1 KGHSH, CDR2 LQKENI. The CDR3 here is CASSPATASFGNTIYF. DNA for the CDR3: TGTGCCAGCTCACCCGCGACAGCCAGCTTCGGAAACACCATATATTTT.

The V and J genes are TRBV19 and TRBJ2-2, with 9 bases aligning to TRBD1. Germline trimming cut 5 bases from V and 5 bases from J; bases unmatched to any gene: 6. Germline V gene data show CDR1 as LNHDA and CDR2 as SQIVND (reference sequence). The CDR3 runs 15 residues. The CDR3, as DNA: TGTGCCAGTAGTGAGGGACAGGGCTGGACCGGGGAGCTGTTTTTT. Its protein is CASSEGQGWTGELFF.

This clone was detected only a few times. This chain joins TRBV18 and TRBJ2-2, with 8 bases aligning to TRBD1. The CDR3 totals 18 residues. Germline V gene sequence: CDR1 KGHSH, CDR2 LQKENI. With 2 bases clipped from V and 4 bases from J, the junction kept 12 bases outside the gene matches. CDR3: CASSPTYRQGPSTGELFF. Here the CDR3 DNA reads TGTGCCAGCTCACCAACCTACCGACAGGGGCCATCCACCGGGGAGCTGTTTTTT.

The J gene is TRBJ1-2, the V gene TRBV19; D remains unclear. CDR1 LNHDA and CDR2 SQIVND come from the germline V gene (reference sequence). With 4 bases removed from V and 4 bases from J, the gap between germline ends came to 4 bases. This CDR3 is 11 amino acids long. The CDR3, as DNA: TGTGCCAGTAGTACAGCCTATGGCTACACCTTC. Translated, it gives CASSTAYGYTF.

In this sample, this clone turned up a few times. J is TRBJ1-5 and V is TRBV2, with D hard to call. Germline V gives CDR1 SNHLY, CDR2 FYNNEI. The CDR3 is made up of 15 amino acids. V was clipped by 4 bases and J by 6 bases, with 16 bases between them. CDR3 protein: CASSAYRWQAQPQHF. In DNA form, the CDR3 reads TGTGCCAGCAGTGCATATCGATGGCAGGCTCAGCCCCAGCATTTT.

The chain uses TRBV28 and TRBJ1-4; the D gene is possibly TRBD1 (6 bases). CDR1 and CDR2 (germline): MDHEN, SYDVKM. The germline V and J ends were trimmed by 2 bases and 12 bases, with 16 bases remaining between them. The CDR3 sequence is 14 residues long. The CDR3 DNA is TGTGCCAGCAGTTTAATGGCAGGGGATACACAACTGTTTTTT. Protein product: CASSLMAGDTQLFF.

The chain uses TRBV25-1 and TRBJ2-1, with 8 nucleotides matching TRBD2. The CDR3 covers 13 residues. V was pared by 4 bases and J by 8 bases, with 4 bases of the junction left unmatched. Germline-derived CDR1 and CDR2 are MGHDK and SYGVNS. CDR3 amino acids: CASSAGGPYEQFF. The CDR3 bases are TGTGCCAGCAGTGCGGGAGGGCCCTATGAGCAGTTCTTC.

This clone has more than one count but fewer than ten. The J gene is TRBJ1-6, the V gene TRBV19, with D maybe TRBD1 (5 bases). Germline CDR1 reads LNHDA; CDR2 reads SQIVND (reference sequence). The CDR3 length is 14 residues. Trimming removed 8 bases at V and 9 bases at J, with 17 bases between. The CDR3 sequence: CASSRRGTASPLHF. CDR3 sequence (DNA): TGTGCCAGTTCGCGCCGGGGCACGGCTTCACCCCTCCACTTT.

This clone was recorded once. This chain connects TRBV28 to TRBJ2-7, with 11 bases matching TRBD2. CDR1 is MDHEN, CDR2 SYDVKM, per germline. With V trimmed by 4 bases and J by 1 base, 3 bases remained unmatched. The CDR3 extends over 15 amino acids. DNA of the CDR3: TGTGCCAGCAGTTCGCGACTAGCGGGATCCTACGAGCAGTACTTC. Encoded protein: CASSSRLAGSYEQYF.

The chain couples TRBV3-1 (or the pseudogene TRBV3-2) to TRBJ2-7; 11 positions agree with TRBD2. J gave up 4 bases and V 2 bases, and 7 bases lay outside the gene matches. CDR3 length: 16 residues. Germline V gene data show CDR1 as LGHDT and CDR2 as YNNKEL (reference sequence). CDR3 sequence (DNA): TGTGCCAGCAGCCAAACTACTAGCGGGAGACGATACGAGCAGTACTTC. Protein: CASSQTTSGRRYEQYF.

This chain uses TRBV11-2 with TRBJ2-5; TRBD2 matches at 12 bases. V dropped 5 bases and J dropped 5; count of bases not matched to a gene: 15. Germline V gives CDR1 SGHAT, CDR2 FQNNGV. This CDR3 is built from 18 residues. The CDR3 DNA is TGTGCCAGCAGCCTGGAACCACTAGCGGGAGGCCTCCGGGAGACCCAGTACTTC. It specifies CASSLEPLAGGLRETQYF.

This clone showed up just once. J is TRBJ2-1 and V is TRBV5-4; the D is unclear. Trimming took 5 bases from V and 9 from J, leaving 9 bases between them. In germline, CDR1 is SGHNT, CDR2 YYREEE (reference sequence). CDR3 length: 11 amino acids. CDR3 in DNA: TGTGCCAGCAGTGCCCTGAGTGAGCAGTTCTTC. It translates to CASSALSEQFF.

The sample holds a few counts of this clone. V is TRBV18 and J is TRBJ2-7, with 11 nucleotides matching TRBD2. This CDR3 has 15 amino acids. CDR1 and CDR2 (germline): KGHSH, LQKENI. V was clipped by 6 bases and J by 3 bases; unmatched bases: 7. In DNA, the CDR3 is TGTGCCAGCTCGCCAACTAGCGGGAGTGTCTACGAGCAGTACTTC. Its translation is CASSPTSGSVYEQYF.

The V gene is TRBV27, the J gene TRBJ1-1; TRBD1 matches at 7 bases. The CDR3 length is 14 residues. CDR1 is MNHEY and CDR2 is SMNVEV in the germline V gene (reference sequence). The junction had 8 bases not matched to a gene; V was cut back by 4 bases and J by 6 bases. This CDR3 is CASSSLTGNAEAFF. The CDR3 DNA sequence: TGTGCCAGCAGTTCCCTGACAGGGAATGCTGAAGCTTTCTTT.

The rearrangement joins TRBV19 to TRBJ2-6; 8 nucleotides match TRBD2. This CDR3 spans 18 amino acids. The V segment lost 0 bases and the J segment 3 bases; nucleotides outside the gene matches: 7. Germline V gene sequence: CDR1 LNHDA, CDR2 SQIVND (reference sequence). The CDR3 nucleotides are TGTGCCAGTAGTATAGAGTTGGTCGGGAGGGGTGGGGCCAACGTCCTGACTTTC. Residues: CASSIELVGRGGANVLTF.

The chain has TRBV6-1 and TRBJ2-7, with a weak D call TRBD1 (7 bases). The germline V gene has CDR1 MNHNS and CDR2 SASEGT. Trimming took 2 bases from V and 7 from J, leaving 9 bases between them. The CDR3 extends over 12 amino acids. The CDR3 loop is CASSESGGEQYF. CDR3 in DNA: TGTGCCAGCAGTGAATCAGGGGGGGAGCAGTACTTC.

The chain carries TRBV6-6 and TRBJ1-2; 7 bases map to TRBD1. This CDR3 has 13 amino acids. The V gene's germline CDR1 is MNHNY and CDR2 SVGAGI (reference sequence). With V trimmed by 5 bases and J by 9 bases, 9 bases remained unmatched. The CDR3 region has the DNA TGTGCCAGCAGTCAGGGGGACCAAACCCGCTACACCTTC. Translated, it gives CASSQGDQTRYTF.

J is TRBJ2-1 and V is TRBV4-1, with 10 bases lining up with TRBD2. Per germline, CDR1 MGHRA and CDR2 YSYEKL. V lost 2 bases to trimming and J lost 4 bases; unmatched junction nucleotides: 5. CDR3 length: 16 residues. CDR3 bases: TGCGCCAGCAGCCAACATACTAGCGGGAAATACAATGAGCAGTTCTTC. Translated, it gives CASSQHTSGKYNEQFF.

The chain joins TRBV3-1 (or the pseudogene TRBV3-2) to TRBJ2-3, with 7 bases that match TRBD2. The CDR3 is 17 amino acids. Trimming at V came to 4 bases and at J to 0 bases, leaving 10 bases not matched to a gene. CDR1 and CDR2 (germline): LGHDT, YNNKEL (reference sequence). CDR3 protein: CASSRKVSSGSTDTQYF. For the CDR3, the DNA is TGTGCCAGCAGCCGTAAGGTGTCTAGCGGAAGCACAGATACGCAGTATTTT.

The genes are TRBV3-1 (or the pseudogene TRBV3-2) and TRBJ2-3, with 9 bases that match TRBD2. The CDR3 spans 15 residues. The V gene's germline CDR1 is LGHDT and CDR2 YNNKEL (reference sequence). V gave up 2 bases and J gave up 2 bases; unmatched junction bases: 2. The DNA for the CDR3 is TGTGCCAGCAGCCAACGCGGGAGGGACACAGATACGCAGTATTTT. This sequence encodes CASSQRGRDTDTQYF.

V usage is TRBV9 and J usage is TRBJ1-1, with 9 nucleotides matching TRBD1. The CDR3 runs to 15 residues. J was trimmed by 5 bases and V by 4 bases; bases with no gene match: 9. The germline V gene has CDR1 SGDLS and CDR2 YYNGEE. The CDR3 here is CASSPPGQGGTEAFF. CDR3 nucleotides: TGTGCCAGCAGCCCCCCGGGACAGGGTGGAACTGAAGCTTTCTTT.

The chain employs TRBV5-5 and TRBJ2-7, with 8 bases lining up with TRBD2. With V trimmed by 1 base and J by 1 base, 16 bases remained unmatched. Germline CDR1 reads SGHKS; CDR2 reads YYEKEE (reference sequence). This CDR3 contains 19 residues. CDR3 amino acids: CASSLRAGGRVSLSYEQYF. Written as DNA, the CDR3 is TGTGCCAGCAGCTTGAGGGCGGGAGGACGGGTTTCGTTATCCTACGAGCAGTACTTC.

The chain uses TRBV9 and TRBJ1-2; D call uncertain. The V end was cut by 0 bases, the J end by 8 bases, with 11 bases between. Germline V gene data show CDR1 as SGDLS and CDR2 as YYNGEE. This CDR3 spans 13 amino acids. The CDR3 sequence is CASSVASSGGYTF. In DNA, the CDR3 is TGTGCCAGCAGCGTAGCGTCCTCGGGGGGCTACACCTTC. Looking up the rest from reference TRBV9 and TRBJ1-2 gives the full variable domain: DSGVTQTPKHLITATGQRVTLRCSPRSGDLSVYWYQQSLDQGLQFLIQYYNGEERAKGNILERFSAQQFPDLHSELNLSSLELGDSALYFCASSVASSGGYTFGSGTRLTVV.

V is TRBV9 and J is TRBJ2-1; D is possibly TRBD1 (5 bases). The CDR3 loop spans 14 amino acids. V lost 3 bases and J 4 bases, leaving 11 bases between the germline ends. CDR1 is SGDLS, CDR2 YYNGEE, per germline. The CDR3 nucleotides read TGTGCCAGCAGCGCTATCAGGGAATACAATGAGCAGTTCTTC. Its protein is CASSAIREYNEQFF.

The rearrangement uses TRBV28 and TRBJ2-1; unclear D gene. Trimming left V 6 bases short and J 0 bases short, with 9 bases between. The CDR3 extends over 14 amino acids. The V gene's germline CDR1 is MDHEN and CDR2 SYDVKM. CDR3 sequence (DNA): TGTGCCAGCAGCGGGCAGTCCTCCTACAATGAGCAGTTCTTC. It codes for CASSGQSSYNEQFF. The whole variable domain, filled in from reference TRBV28 and TRBJ2-1, reads DVKVTQSSRYLVKRTGEKVFLECVQDMDHENMFWYRQDPGLGLRLIYFSYDVKMKEKGDIPEGYSVSREKKERFSLILESASTNQTSMYLCASSGQSSYNEQFFGPGTRLTVL.